This is a list of T cell receptor beta chains from one sample in a study of blood T cell repertoires in COVID-19. Method: immunoSEQ multiplex PCR; TCRdb's copy keeps in-frame clones and lacks some. The data contain 95,000 to 150,000 clones, roughly 78% of them singletons. The source material was peripheral blood. These receptors all stem from a man in his 60s with active or convalescent COVID-19. Both conserved end residues are part of each CDR3. Fields, in order: V gene, J gene, CDR3 protein.

v_gene: TRBV2; j_gene: TRBJ2-3; CDR3aa: CASSAFSGSLRSTDTQYF
v_gene: TRBV24-1; j_gene: TRBJ1-2; CDR3aa: CAIGTGASGYTF
v_gene: TRBV9; j_gene: TRBJ2-1; CDR3aa: CASSAGTSGYNEQFF
v_gene: TRBV28; j_gene: TRBJ2-5; CDR3aa: CASSTTERGTQYF
v_gene: TRBV19; j_gene: TRBJ1-5; CDR3aa: CASSWTGDQPQHF
v_gene: TRBV2; j_gene: TRBJ2-3; CDR3aa: CASSAFGEDTQYF
v_gene: TRBV9; j_gene: TRBJ2-2; CDR3aa: CASSAGPGRRLFF
v_gene: TRBV6-5; j_gene: TRBJ2-3; CDR3aa: CASSLDTDTQYF
v_gene: TRBV4-3; j_gene: TRBJ2-5; CDR3aa: CASSQYQGGQETQYF
v_gene: TRBV19; j_gene: TRBJ2-2; CDR3aa: CASSIRTSGNTGELFF
v_gene: TRBV19; j_gene: TRBJ1-2; CDR3aa: CASSVKRGQGLYGYTF
v_gene: TRBV19; j_gene: TRBJ1-2; CDR3aa: CASSTPDRDYGYTF
v_gene: TRBV6-4; j_gene: TRBJ2-7; CDR3aa: CASSDGAGHEQYF
v_gene: TRBV20-1; j_gene: TRBJ1-2; CDR3aa: CSAIGPGGYTF
v_gene: TRBV27; j_gene: TRBJ2-7; CDR3aa: CASGRTALSEQYF
v_gene: TRBV3-1/TRBV3-2; j_gene: TRBJ2-1; CDR3aa: CASSQVAGGIYGNEQFF
v_gene: TRBV6-1; j_gene: TRBJ2-7; CDR3aa: CASSEEVRRPYEQYF
v_gene: TRBV5-1; j_gene: TRBJ2-7; CDR3aa: CASSLDFTYEQYF
v_gene: TRBV5-1; j_gene: TRBJ2-7; CDR3aa: CASSLTSGSYEQYF
v_gene: TRBV27; j_gene: TRBJ2-1; CDR3aa: CASSVVTGGYNEQFF
v_gene: TRBV7-3; j_gene: TRBJ2-5; CDR3aa: CASSLTQGETQYF
v_gene: TRBV19; j_gene: TRBJ2-3; CDR3aa: CASSSVAGGVTDTQYF
v_gene: TRBV28; j_gene: TRBJ1-3; CDR3aa: CASSLSVTSGNTIYF
v_gene: TRBV4-3; j_gene: TRBJ2-7; CDR3aa: CASSQDPAVPGEQYF
v_gene: TRBV19; j_gene: TRBJ1-1; CDR3aa: CASSIWTDGTEAFF
v_gene: TRBV3-1/TRBV3-2; j_gene: TRBJ2-3; CDR3aa: CASSPETGGRADTQYF
v_gene: TRBV7-3; j_gene: TRBJ2-2; CDR3aa: CASSLKGAGTGELFF
v_gene: TRBV5-1; j_gene: TRBJ2-1; CDR3aa: CASSPGGSYNEQFF
v_gene: TRBV7-9; j_gene: TRBJ1-3; CDR3aa: CASSLDLGGHTGNTIYF
v_gene: TRBV7-8; j_gene: TRBJ1-1; CDR3aa: CASSSRPDRVMNTEAFF
v_gene: TRBV6-2/TRBV6-3; j_gene: TRBJ1-5; CDR3aa: CASSYSRDTNQPQHF
v_gene: TRBV28; j_gene: TRBJ2-7; CDR3aa: CASSPGTTYEQYF
v_gene: TRBV19; j_gene: TRBJ1-3; CDR3aa: CASRARSGQGSSGNTIYF
v_gene: TRBV28; j_gene: TRBJ2-5; CDR3aa: CASSWDRVQETQYF
v_gene: TRBV7-8; j_gene: TRBJ2-7; CDR3aa: CASSPRGGLSYEQYF
v_gene: TRBV21-1; j_gene: TRBJ1-2; CDR3aa: CASSMRGRWGYTF
v_gene: TRBV28; j_gene: TRBJ1-2; CDR3aa: CASSLGRGQNYGYTF
v_gene: TRBV29-1; j_gene: TRBJ2-7; CDR3aa: CSVEGTSGGAGEQYF
v_gene: TRBV5-4; j_gene: TRBJ2-3; CDR3aa: CASSPQSRDLGTQYF
v_gene: TRBV18; j_gene: TRBJ2-2; CDR3aa: CASSPGRAGLNTGELFF
v_gene: TRBV11-1; j_gene: TRBJ2-5; CDR3aa: CASSLLQETQYF
v_gene: TRBV29-1; j_gene: TRBJ1-2; CDR3aa: CSGGGEPNYGYTF
v_gene: TRBV15; j_gene: TRBJ2-1; CDR3aa: CATSLLGTSGRHSSYNEQFF
v_gene: TRBV6-5; j_gene: TRBJ1-3; CDR3aa: CASSLRPGNGNTIYF
v_gene: TRBV3-1/TRBV3-2; j_gene: TRBJ2-1; CDR3aa: CASSQDMSGRGDEQFF
v_gene: TRBV5-4; j_gene: TRBJ2-1; CDR3aa: CASSLPRTGFNEQFF